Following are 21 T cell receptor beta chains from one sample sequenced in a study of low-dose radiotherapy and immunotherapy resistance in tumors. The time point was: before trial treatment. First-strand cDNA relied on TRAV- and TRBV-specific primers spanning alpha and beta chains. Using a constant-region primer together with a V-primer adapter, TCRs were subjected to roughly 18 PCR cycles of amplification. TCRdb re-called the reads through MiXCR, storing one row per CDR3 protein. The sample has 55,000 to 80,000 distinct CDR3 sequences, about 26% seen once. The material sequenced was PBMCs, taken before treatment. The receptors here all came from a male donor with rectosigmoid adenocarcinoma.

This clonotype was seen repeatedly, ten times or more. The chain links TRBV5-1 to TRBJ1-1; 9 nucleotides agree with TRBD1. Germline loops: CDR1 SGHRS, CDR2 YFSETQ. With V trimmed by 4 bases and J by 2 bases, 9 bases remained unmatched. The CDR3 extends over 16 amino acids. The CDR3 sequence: CASSPPSGQGNTEAFF. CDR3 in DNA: TGCGCCAGCAGCCCCCCTTCGGGACAGGGAAACACTGAAGCTTTCTTT. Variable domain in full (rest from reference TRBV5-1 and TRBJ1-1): KAGVTQTPRYLIKTRGQQVTLSCSPISGHRSVSWYQQTPGQGLQFLFEYFSETQRNKGNFPGRFSGRQFSNSRSEMNVSTLELGDSALYLCASSPPSGQGNTEAFFGQGTRLTVV.

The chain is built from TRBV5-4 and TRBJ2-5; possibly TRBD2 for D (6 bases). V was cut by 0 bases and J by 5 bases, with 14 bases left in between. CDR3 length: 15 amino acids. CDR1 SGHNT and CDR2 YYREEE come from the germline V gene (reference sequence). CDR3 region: CASSLALGGSETQYF. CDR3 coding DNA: TGTGCCAGCAGCTTGGCCTTGGGGGGTTCGGAGACCCAGTACTTC. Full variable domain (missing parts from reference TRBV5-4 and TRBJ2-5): ETGVTQSPTHLIKTRGQQVTLRCSSQSGHNTVSWYQQALGQGPQFIFQYYREEENGRGNFPPRFSGLQFPNYSSELNVNALELDDSALYLCASSLALGGSETQYFGPGTRLLVL.

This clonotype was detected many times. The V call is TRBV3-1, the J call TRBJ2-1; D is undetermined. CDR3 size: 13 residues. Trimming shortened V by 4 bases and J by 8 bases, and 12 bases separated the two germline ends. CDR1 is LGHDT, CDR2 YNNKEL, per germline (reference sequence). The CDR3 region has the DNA TGTGCCAGCAGCCTGGGGATTCAAGATGAGCAGTTCTTC. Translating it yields CASSLGIQDEQFF.

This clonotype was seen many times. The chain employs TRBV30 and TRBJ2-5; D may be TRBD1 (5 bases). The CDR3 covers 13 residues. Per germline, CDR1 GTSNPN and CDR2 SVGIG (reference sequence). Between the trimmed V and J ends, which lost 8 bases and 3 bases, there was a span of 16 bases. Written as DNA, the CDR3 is TGTGCCGGGATGGCAGGGCAGGAAGAGACCCAGTACTTC. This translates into CAGMAGQEETQYF.

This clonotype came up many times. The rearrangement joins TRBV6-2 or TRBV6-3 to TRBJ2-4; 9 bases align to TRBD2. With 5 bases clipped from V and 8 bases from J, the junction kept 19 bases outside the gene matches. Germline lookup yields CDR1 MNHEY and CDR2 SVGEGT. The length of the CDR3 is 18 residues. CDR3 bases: TGTGCCAGCAGTGCCGGTCCTGGGATGCGGGGGGGAGTTGACATTCAGTACTTC. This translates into CASSAGPGMRGGVDIQYF.

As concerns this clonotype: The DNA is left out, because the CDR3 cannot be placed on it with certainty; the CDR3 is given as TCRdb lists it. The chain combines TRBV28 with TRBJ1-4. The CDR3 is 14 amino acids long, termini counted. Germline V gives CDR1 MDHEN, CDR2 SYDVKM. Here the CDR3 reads CATTWLMDEKLFFF.

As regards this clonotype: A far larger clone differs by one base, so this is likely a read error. The chain's CDR3 is CASSPYDEQFF. In nucleotides, the CDR3 is TGTGCCAGCAGCCCGTACGATGAGCAGTTCTTC. The gene calls are TRBV7-6 and TRBJ2-1; D is uncertain. The germline gives CDR1 SGHVS, CDR2 FNYEAQ. This CDR3 comprises 11 residues. The V gene lost 5 bases and the J gene lost 8 bases, with 7 bases spanning the gap.

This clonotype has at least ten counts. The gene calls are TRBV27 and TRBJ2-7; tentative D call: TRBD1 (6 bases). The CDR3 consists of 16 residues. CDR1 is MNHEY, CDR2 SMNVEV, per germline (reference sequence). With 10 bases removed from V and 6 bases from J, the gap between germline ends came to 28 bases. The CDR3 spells CATSQQGQRRASEQYF. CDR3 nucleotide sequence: TGTGCCACCTCACAGCAGGGGCAACGACGGGCGTCCGAGCAGTACTTC.

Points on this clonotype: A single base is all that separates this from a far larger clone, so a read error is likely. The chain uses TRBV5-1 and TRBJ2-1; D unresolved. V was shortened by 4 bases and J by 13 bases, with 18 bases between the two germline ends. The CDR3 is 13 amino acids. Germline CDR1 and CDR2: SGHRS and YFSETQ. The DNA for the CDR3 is TGCGCCAGCAGCCCACAAGGCCAGGAGACCCAGTTCTTC. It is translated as CASSPQGQETQFF.

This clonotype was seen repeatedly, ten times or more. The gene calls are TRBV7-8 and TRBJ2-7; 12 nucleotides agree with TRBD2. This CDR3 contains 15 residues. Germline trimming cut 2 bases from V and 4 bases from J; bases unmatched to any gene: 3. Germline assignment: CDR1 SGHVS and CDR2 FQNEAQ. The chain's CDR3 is CASSLRLAGGYEQYF. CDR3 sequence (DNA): TGTGCCAGCAGCTTACGGCTAGCGGGAGGGTACGAGCAGTACTTC.

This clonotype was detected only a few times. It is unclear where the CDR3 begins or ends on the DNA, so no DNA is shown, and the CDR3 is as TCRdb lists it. This chain's CDR3 is CASWQDRFTGELFFFF. The chain combines TRBV6-2 or TRBV6-3 with TRBJ2-2; the listed D gene, TRBD1, was not tested against the DNA. In germline, CDR1 is MNHEY, CDR2 SVGEGT. The CDR3 length equals 16 residues, ends included.

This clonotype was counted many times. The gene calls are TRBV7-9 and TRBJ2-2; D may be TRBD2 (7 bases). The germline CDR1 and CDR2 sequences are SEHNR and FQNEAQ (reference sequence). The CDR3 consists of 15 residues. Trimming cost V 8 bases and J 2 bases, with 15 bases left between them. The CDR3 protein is CASGGLGGNTGELFF. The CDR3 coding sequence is TGTGCCAGCGGTGGACTAGGGGGAAACACCGGGGAGCTGTTTTTT.

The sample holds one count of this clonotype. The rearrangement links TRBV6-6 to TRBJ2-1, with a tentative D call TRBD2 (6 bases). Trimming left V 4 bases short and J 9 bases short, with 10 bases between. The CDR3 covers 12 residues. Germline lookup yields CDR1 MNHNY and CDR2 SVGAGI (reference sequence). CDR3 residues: CASSWRASEQFF. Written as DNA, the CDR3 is TGTGCCAGCAGTTGGAGGGCAAGTGAGCAGTTCTTC.

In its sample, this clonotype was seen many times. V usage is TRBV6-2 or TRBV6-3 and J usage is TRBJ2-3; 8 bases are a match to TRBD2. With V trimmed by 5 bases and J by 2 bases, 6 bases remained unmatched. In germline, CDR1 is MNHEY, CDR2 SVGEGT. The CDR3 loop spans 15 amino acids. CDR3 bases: TGTGCCAGCAGTCGTAGCGGGGTGAACACAGATACGCAGTATTTT. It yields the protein CASSRSGVNTDTQYF.

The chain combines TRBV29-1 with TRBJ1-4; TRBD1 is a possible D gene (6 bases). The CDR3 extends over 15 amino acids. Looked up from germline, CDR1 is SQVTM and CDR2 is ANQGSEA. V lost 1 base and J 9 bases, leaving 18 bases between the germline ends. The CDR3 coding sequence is TGCAGCGTTGAAGTGCGCAGGGGTGGTCGGAAAAAACTGTTTTTT. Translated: CSVEVRRGGRKKLFF.

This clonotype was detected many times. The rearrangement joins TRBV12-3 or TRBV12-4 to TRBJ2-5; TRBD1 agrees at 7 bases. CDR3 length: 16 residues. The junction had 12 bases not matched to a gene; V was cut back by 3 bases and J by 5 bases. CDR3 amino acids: CASSFRGGKGLETQYF. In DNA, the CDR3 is TGTGCCAGCAGTTTTAGAGGGGGCAAGGGTTTGGAGACCCAGTACTTC.

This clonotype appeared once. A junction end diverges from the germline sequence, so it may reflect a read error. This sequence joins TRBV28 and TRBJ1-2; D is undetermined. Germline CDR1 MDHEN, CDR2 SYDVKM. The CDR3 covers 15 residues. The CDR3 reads CANSPLDGESYGYTF. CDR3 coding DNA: TGTGCCAACAGTCCCCTGGACGGGGAGAGCTATGGCTACACCTTC.

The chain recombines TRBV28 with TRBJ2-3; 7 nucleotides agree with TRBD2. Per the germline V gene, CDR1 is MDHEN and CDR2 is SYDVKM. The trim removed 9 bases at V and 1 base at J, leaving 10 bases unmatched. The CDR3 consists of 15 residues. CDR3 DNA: TGTGCCAGTACCTCCCGGGGGGATGGCACAGATACGCAGTATTTT. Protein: CASTSRGDGTDTQYF.

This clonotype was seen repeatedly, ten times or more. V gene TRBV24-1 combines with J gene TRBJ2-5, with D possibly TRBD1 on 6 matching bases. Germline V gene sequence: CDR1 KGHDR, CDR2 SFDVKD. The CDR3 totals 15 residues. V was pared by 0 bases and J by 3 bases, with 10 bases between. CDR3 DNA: TGTGCCACCAGTGATTTGTTAGGGGGTGAAGAGACCCAGTACTTC. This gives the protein CATSDLLGGEETQYF.

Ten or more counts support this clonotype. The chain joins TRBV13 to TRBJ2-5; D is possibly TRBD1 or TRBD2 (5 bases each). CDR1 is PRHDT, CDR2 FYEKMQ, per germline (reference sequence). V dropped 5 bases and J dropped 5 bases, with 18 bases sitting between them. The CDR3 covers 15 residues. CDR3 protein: CASSPGAMSGETQYF. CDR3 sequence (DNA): TGTGCCAGCAGCCCTGGGGCCATGTCGGGGGAGACCCAGTACTTC.

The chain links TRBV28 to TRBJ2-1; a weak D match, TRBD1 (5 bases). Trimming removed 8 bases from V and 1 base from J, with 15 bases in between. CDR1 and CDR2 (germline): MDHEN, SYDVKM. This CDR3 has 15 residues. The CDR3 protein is CASRDAGQSYNEQFF. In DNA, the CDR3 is TGTGCCAGCCGAGACGCTGGACAATCCTACAATGAGCAGTTCTTC.